This TCR beta chain was captured in a study of blood T cells in healthy people across ages. The CDR3 spans 19 residues. In its sample, this clonotype was seen a few times. A second PCR, run for roughly 7 to 12 cycles, used a sample-barcoded 5' primer plus a J-beta primer mix. Using its own MiXCR run on the 5' RACE reads, TCRdb lists one record per CDR3 protein. The top ten hold more than 20% of the sample, which has 1.8 million or so distinct CDR3 sequences, about 39% seen once. What was sequenced was blood. V and J are TRBV21-1 and TRBJ1-2. TRBV21-1 has pseudogene status. The TCR was taken from a human donor in good health. CDR3 nucleotide sequence: TGTGCCAGCAGCAAACTGTGGGAGGGCCCGCAGGGAGGAGTTGGTGGCTACACCTTC. This codes for CASSKLWEGPQGGVGGYTF.